The T cell receptor beta chain described here comes from a study of T cells in narcolepsy. Study-level information: Patients with NT1 or NT2 and healthy control donors were enrolled. Study-wide points: In some patient and control memory CD4+ samples, autoreactive clones were absent. Autoreactive HCRT-specific and TRIB2-specific clonotypes were marked in same-patient CSF-versus-blood CD4+ comparisons. Autoreactive clonotypes reportedly recurred in blood of same and different patients, not controls.

The CDR3 is made up of 14 amino acids. V gave up 8 bases and J gave up 7 bases, with 20 bases separating them. Germline V gene sequence: CDR1 SGHVS, CDR2 FQNEAQ. On this clone: Its antigen is currently unknown.

Libraries were prepared by immunoSEQ multiplex PCR; TCRdb keeps only in-frame clonotypes and omits some of them. The sample includes about 30,000 clones, around 81% seen only once; the top ten take about 0.84%. What was sequenced was CD45RA- memory CD4+ T cells from PBMCs. This chain links TRBV7-8 with TRBJ1-2; the D is unclear. This receptor was obtained from a human donor with narcolepsy. The CDR3 DNA sequence: TGTGCCAGCGAAAGGATGGAAACCCGGGGTGGCTACACCTTC. This translates into CASERMETRGGYTF.